These T cell receptor beta chains were read from a single sample in a study of cytomegalovirus exposure and HLA in healthy donors. Here immunoSEQ multiplex PCR was the method, and the copy in TCRdb shows in-frame clones only, minus some. Seen here are some 120,000 clones, about three quarters observed once, and the top ten hold just over 1%. The source material was PBMCs. These receptors were collected from a human donor in good health. Both conserved end residues are part of each CDR3. The D gene is left open where the match is weak. Rows may omit the clone size; those that give it use once, few, many or a size class.

d_gene: NA; j_gene: TRBJ2-5; abundance: once; v_gene: TRBV19; CDR3nt: TGTGCCAGTAGTGTAGACAGTATCCAGGAGACCCAGTACTTC; CDR3aa: CASSVDSIQETQYF
d_gene: NA; j_gene: TRBJ1-1; abundance: few; v_gene: TRBV19; CDR3nt: TGTGCCAGTAGTGCAGGGTCTGCGGGAGGAACTGAAGCTTTCTTT; CDR3aa: CASSAGSAGGTEAFF
d_gene: NA; j_gene: TRBJ2-7; abundance: NA; v_gene: TRBV9; CDR3nt: TGTGCCAGCAGCGTCGGAGGGGTTAACTACGAGCAGTACTTC; CDR3aa: CASSVGGVNYEQYF
d_gene: NA; j_gene: TRBJ1-2; abundance: NA; v_gene: TRBV27; CDR3nt: TGTGCCAGCTCTAGGGGGGGCAGTGGCTACACCTTC; CDR3aa: CASSRGGSGYTF
d_gene: NA; j_gene: TRBJ2-4; abundance: NA; v_gene: TRBV9; CDR3nt: TGTGCCAGCAGCGCCCCCTCGGGGATCCGAGGGAACATTCAGTACTTC; CDR3aa: CASSAPSGIRGNIQYF
d_gene: NA; j_gene: TRBJ2-7; abundance: NA; v_gene: TRBV11-2; CDR3nt: TGTGCCAGCAGCCCAGGAGGCTTGGAAAACGAGCAGTACTTC; CDR3aa: CASSPGGLENEQYF
d_gene: NA; j_gene: TRBJ1-3; abundance: NA; v_gene: TRBV4-1; CDR3nt: TGCGCCAGCAGCCAAGCCGACAGGCCCTCGGGTTACACCATATATTTT; CDR3aa: CASSQADRPSGYTIYF
d_gene: NA; j_gene: TRBJ1-5; abundance: NA; v_gene: TRBV28; CDR3nt: TGTGCCAGCATTTGGCAGACTAACCCCGGGAGCAATCAGCCCCAGCATTTT; CDR3aa: CASIWQTNPGSNQPQHF
d_gene: NA; j_gene: TRBJ1-1; abundance: NA; v_gene: TRBV6-5; CDR3nt: TGTGCCACCAATGAACAGGGTAATGAAGCTTTCTTT; CDR3aa: CATNEQGNEAFF
d_gene: TRBD2; j_gene: TRBJ2-5; abundance: NA; v_gene: TRBV19; CDR3nt: TGTGCCAGTAGAGCGGGCCAGCGGGGGGGCTCGGAGACCCAGTACTTC; CDR3aa: CASRAGQRGGSETQYF
d_gene: TRBD1; j_gene: TRBJ1-4; abundance: NA; v_gene: TRBV7-3; CDR3nt: TGTGCCAGCAGCTTAACTGGGGACAGGTCGACGGGAAAACTGTTTTTT; CDR3aa: CASSLTGDRSTGKLFF
d_gene: TRBD1; j_gene: TRBJ2-7; abundance: once; v_gene: TRBV4-2; CDR3nt: TGTGCCAGCAGCCCGGGGACAGACGAGCAGTACTTC; CDR3aa: CASSPGTDEQYF
d_gene: TRBD1; j_gene: TRBJ1-1; abundance: NA; v_gene: TRBV6-1; CDR3nt: TGTGCCAGCAGTGAATACAGGGGGCTGAACACTGAAGCTTTCTTT; CDR3aa: CASSEYRGLNTEAFF
d_gene: NA; j_gene: TRBJ1-2; abundance: NA; v_gene: TRBV10-1; CDR3nt: TGCGCCAGCAGTGAGTCGGAGAGGCATGGCTACACCTTC; CDR3aa: CASSESERHGYTF
d_gene: NA; j_gene: TRBJ2-3; abundance: NA; v_gene: TRBV12-5; CDR3nt: TGTGCTAGTGGTAACGAACTATCGACAGATACGCAGTATTTT; CDR3aa: CASGNELSTDTQYF
d_gene: NA; j_gene: TRBJ1-1; abundance: NA; v_gene: TRBV28; CDR3nt: TGTGCCAGCAGACCCTCCCTGACGGGGGAGAAGGCTTTCTTT; CDR3aa: CASRPSLTGEKAFF
d_gene: TRBD2; j_gene: TRBJ2-3; abundance: NA; v_gene: TRBV6-5; CDR3nt: TGTGCCAGCAGTCTAGACCGGGGGGAAGGGGATACGCAGTATTTT; CDR3aa: CASSLDRGEGDTQYF
d_gene: TRBD1; j_gene: TRBJ2-1; abundance: NA; v_gene: TRBV5-1; CDR3nt: TGCGCCAGCGGGACAGGGGGCTCCTACAATGAGCAGTTCTTC; CDR3aa: CASGTGGSYNEQFF
d_gene: NA; j_gene: TRBJ1-1; abundance: NA; v_gene: TRBV13; CDR3nt: TGTGCCAGCAGTAGATCAGGGTGGGGAGGTGAAGCTTTCTTT; CDR3aa: CASSRSGWGGEAFF
d_gene: NA; j_gene: TRBJ1-1; abundance: NA; v_gene: TRBV7-9; CDR3nt: TGTGCCAGCAGCGGGAGAGGCACTGAAGCTTTCTTT; CDR3aa: CASSGRGTEAFF
d_gene: NA; j_gene: TRBJ1-1; abundance: NA; v_gene: TRBV7-9; CDR3nt: TGTGCCAGCAGCTTATCGCCGGGGTCGGCTCAGAGGACTGAAGCTTTCTTT; CDR3aa: CASSLSPGSAQRTEAFF
d_gene: TRBD1; j_gene: TRBJ1-4; abundance: NA; v_gene: TRBV11-2; CDR3nt: TGTGCCAGCAGCTCGCGACAGGGAAGCACTAATGAAAAACTGTTTTTT; CDR3aa: CASSSRQGSTNEKLFF
d_gene: TRBD1; j_gene: TRBJ2-5; abundance: NA; v_gene: TRBV18; CDR3nt: TGTGCCAGCTCACCACTTGGGGACAGCCAAGAGACCCAGTACTTC; CDR3aa: CASSPLGDSQETQYF
d_gene: NA; j_gene: TRBJ2-3; abundance: NA; v_gene: TRBV11-1; CDR3nt: TGTGCCAGCAGCGAGACCTCTTTTTCAGGGGATACGCAGTATTTT; CDR3aa: CASSETSFSGDTQYF
d_gene: TRBD1; j_gene: TRBJ1-2; abundance: NA; v_gene: TRBV18; CDR3nt: TGTGCCAGCTCATTTCGGGACAGCTATGGCTACACCTTC; CDR3aa: CASSFRDSYGYTF
d_gene: NA; j_gene: TRBJ1-6; abundance: NA; v_gene: TRBV2; CDR3nt: TGTGCCAGCAGTGAGTCTAGCCACCTCGGTTCACCCCTCCACTTT; CDR3aa: CASSESSHLGSPLHF
d_gene: TRBD2; j_gene: TRBJ2-5; abundance: NA; v_gene: TRBV6-6; CDR3nt: TGTGCCAGCAGAGGGGACTACAGAGAGACCCAGTACTTC; CDR3aa: CASRGDYRETQYF
d_gene: TRBD1; j_gene: TRBJ1-3; abundance: NA; v_gene: TRBV5-1; CDR3nt: TGCGCCAGCAGCTCCGGGACAGGGTTCTCTGGAAACACCATATATTTT; CDR3aa: CASSSGTGFSGNTIYF
d_gene: TRBD2; j_gene: TRBJ2-3; abundance: NA; v_gene: TRBV4-1; CDR3nt: TGCGCCAGCACATCTTATAGCGGGGGGACAGATACGCAGTATTTT; CDR3aa: CASTSYSGGTDTQYF
d_gene: TRBD1; j_gene: TRBJ1-1; abundance: NA; v_gene: TRBV5-6; CDR3nt: TGTGCCAGCAGGCCAGATCCCGGGACAGGTGACCCTGAAGCTTTCTTT; CDR3aa: CASRPDPGTGDPEAFF
d_gene: TRBD1; j_gene: TRBJ1-2; abundance: NA; v_gene: TRBV28; CDR3nt: TGTGCCAGCAGTGGAAACAGGGGAGGTGGCTACACCTTC; CDR3aa: CASSGNRGGGYTF
d_gene: NA; j_gene: TRBJ2-5; abundance: NA; v_gene: TRBV11-2; CDR3nt: TGTGCCAGCACGCCCGGGACTTCCTTTAAAGAGACCCAGTACTTC; CDR3aa: CASTPGTSFKETQYF
d_gene: NA; j_gene: TRBJ2-7; abundance: NA; v_gene: TRBV6-5; CDR3nt: TGTGCCAGCAGTAACGGGAATCAGGCCGGCTACGAGCAGTACTTC; CDR3aa: CASSNGNQAGYEQYF
d_gene: NA; j_gene: TRBJ2-5; abundance: NA; v_gene: TRBV14; CDR3nt: TGTGCCAGCAGCCCAAGATCCGCGGGGACCCAGTACTTC; CDR3aa: CASSPRSAGTQYF
d_gene: NA; j_gene: TRBJ1-1; abundance: NA; v_gene: TRBV29-1; CDR3nt: TGCAGCGTTGAGGGCCAGAGTAACACTGAAGCTTTCTTT; CDR3aa: CSVEGQSNTEAFF
d_gene: TRBD1; j_gene: TRBJ1-1; abundance: once; v_gene: TRBV6-6; CDR3nt: TGTGCCAGCAGTAAAACAGGGGGCGCGGACACTGAAGCTTTCTTT; CDR3aa: CASSKTGGADTEAFF
d_gene: TRBD1; j_gene: TRBJ2-7; abundance: NA; v_gene: TRBV10-3; CDR3nt: TGTGCCATCAGGAGGGACAGTGTGATCTCCTACGAGCAGTACTTC; CDR3aa: CAIRRDSVISYEQYF
d_gene: TRBD2; j_gene: TRBJ2-3; abundance: NA; v_gene: TRBV2; CDR3nt: TGTGCCAGCAGTGACGGGACCGTAGCGGGGGGGCCCACAGATACGCAGTATTTT; CDR3aa: CASSDGTVAGGPTDTQYF
d_gene: NA; j_gene: TRBJ2-3; abundance: NA; v_gene: TRBV10-1; CDR3nt: TGCGCCAGCAGTGAGGCGGACCTGGGACTTCTTAGCACAGATACGCAGTATTTT; CDR3aa: CASSEADLGLLSTDTQYF
d_gene: NA; j_gene: TRBJ2-7; abundance: NA; v_gene: TRBV27; CDR3nt: TGTGCCAGCAGTTTATCGAAAGGGGCTCTCGAGCAGTACTTC; CDR3aa: CASSLSKGALEQYF
d_gene: TRBD1; j_gene: TRBJ2-1; abundance: NA; v_gene: TRBV29-1; CDR3nt: TGCAGCGTTGAAATGGGACAGGCGGTGGTGAATGAGCAGTTCTTC; CDR3aa: CSVEMGQAVVNEQFF
d_gene: NA; j_gene: TRBJ2-4; abundance: NA; v_gene: TRBV15; CDR3nt: TGTGCCACCAGCAGAGGGGAAGGGGGTCTAGCCAAAAACATTCAGTACTTC; CDR3aa: CATSRGEGGLAKNIQYF
d_gene: NA; j_gene: TRBJ1-1; abundance: NA; v_gene: TRBV7-3; CDR3nt: TGTGCCAGCAGCCCATCCCGCGGCACTGAAGCTTTCTTT; CDR3aa: CASSPSRGTEAFF
d_gene: NA; j_gene: TRBJ2-2; abundance: NA; v_gene: TRBV11-3; CDR3nt: TGTGCCAGCAGCTTAGATCGGGGGACCGGGGAGCTGTTTTTT; CDR3aa: CASSLDRGTGELFF
d_gene: TRBD2; j_gene: TRBJ2-1; abundance: NA; v_gene: TRBV7-9; CDR3nt: TGTGCCACCCTCCCAGCGGGGGAGTACAATGAGCAGTTCTTC; CDR3aa: CATLPAGEYNEQFF
d_gene: NA; j_gene: TRBJ2-5; abundance: NA; v_gene: TRBV28; CDR3nt: TGTGCCAGCAGTCAATACAGGGACCGCCAAGAGACCCAGTACTTC; CDR3aa: CASSQYRDRQETQYF
d_gene: TRBD2; j_gene: TRBJ2-7; abundance: NA; v_gene: TRBV7-8; CDR3nt: TGTGCCAGCAGCGGACGGACCAGGGCGGGAGGTACTTCCTACAAGCAGTACTTC; CDR3aa: CASSGRTRAGGTSYKQYF
d_gene: NA; j_gene: TRBJ1-1; abundance: NA; v_gene: TRBV20-1; CDR3nt: TGCAGTGCTAGGAGGAAGTTTGAAGCTTTCTTT; CDR3aa: CSARRKFEAFF
d_gene: TRBD2; j_gene: TRBJ2-3; abundance: NA; v_gene: TRBV6-1; CDR3nt: TGTGCCAGCAGCAGTCTAGCGGGTAGAGATACGCAGTATTTT; CDR3aa: CASSSLAGRDTQYF